This TCR beta chain derives from a study of control samples from healthy donors and cancer patients. Some clones are missing from TCRdb's copy, which holds only in-frame ones; the method was immunoSEQ multiplex PCR. The profile shows about 92,000 clones, roughly four fifths of them singletons. CDR3 length: 14 residues. Germline V gene data show CDR1 as SGHNT and CDR2 as YENEEA. V shed 0 bases and J 10 bases; nucleotides not matched to a gene: 5. Sequencing was carried out using blood. This clonotype was sampled from a woman aged 55-69 years in good health. This chain joins TRBV11-3 and TRBJ2-1, with 8 bases that match TRBD2. CDR3 residues: CASSLDRAGAEQFF. In nucleotides, the CDR3 is TGTGCCAGCAGCTTAGACAGAGCGGGGGCAGAGCAGTTCTTC.